This T cell receptor beta chain derives from a study of T cells expressing NK-cell markers. The CDR3 runs 13 residues. One entry per CDR3 protein, without DNA, is what TCRdb gives after re-calling the 5' RACE reads. The listing contains 450,000 to 600,000 distinct CDR3 sequences. Sequenced input: blood T cells: a sorted CD56 or NKG2C T cell subset, CD4+ or CD8+ T cells, or bulk PBMC T cells (not recorded which). This sequence originates from a man aged 18 to 30 in good health. This chain links TRBV12-3 or TRBV12-4 with TRBJ2-5; TCRdb outputs TRBD1, but without DNA this stays unchecked. The CDR3 sequence is CASLGRYQETQYF.